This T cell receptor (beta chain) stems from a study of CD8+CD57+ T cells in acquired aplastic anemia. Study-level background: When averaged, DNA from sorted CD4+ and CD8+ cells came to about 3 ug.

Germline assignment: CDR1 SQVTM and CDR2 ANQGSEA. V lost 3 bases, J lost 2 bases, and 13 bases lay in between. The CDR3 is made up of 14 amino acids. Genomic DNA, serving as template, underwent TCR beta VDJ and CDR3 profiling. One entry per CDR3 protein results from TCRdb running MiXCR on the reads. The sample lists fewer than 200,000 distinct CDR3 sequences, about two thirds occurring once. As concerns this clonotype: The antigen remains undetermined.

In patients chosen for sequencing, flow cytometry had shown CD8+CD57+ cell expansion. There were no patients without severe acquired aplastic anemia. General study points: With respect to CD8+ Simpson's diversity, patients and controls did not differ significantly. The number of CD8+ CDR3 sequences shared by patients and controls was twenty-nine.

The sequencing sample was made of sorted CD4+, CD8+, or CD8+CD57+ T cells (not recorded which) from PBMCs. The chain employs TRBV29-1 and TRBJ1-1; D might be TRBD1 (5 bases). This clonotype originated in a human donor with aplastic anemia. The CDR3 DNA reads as TGCAGCGTTGATGGGGGGTACGACAACACTGAAGCTTTCTTT. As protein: CSVDGGYDNTEAFF.